One and the same sample provided the 18 T cell receptor beta chains below, sequenced in a study of preoperative IRX-2 immunotherapy in early breast cancer. Treatment denoted: preoperative locoregional IRX-2 cytokine immunotherapy. Data came from immunoSEQ multiplex PCR; TCRdb stores just in-frame clones and leaves some out. The sample records approximately 31,000 clones, roughly 86% being singletons. Here the sequenced sample was tumor tissue, taken after IRX-2 immunotherapy. Every receptor here comes from a human donor with breast cancer.

The rearrangement uses TRBV7-6 and TRBJ2-3; D uncertain. CDR1 SGHVS and CDR2 FNYEAQ come from the germline V gene. This CDR3 contains 14 residues. Trimming took 5 bases from V and 3 from J, leaving 12 bases between them. CDR3 coding DNA: TGTGCCAGCAGCCGAATTGTGGGGACAGATACGCAGTATTTT. Residues: CASSRIVGTDTQYF. Based on the CDR3 plus reference TRBV7-6 and TRBJ2-3, the full variable domain is GAGVSQSPRYKVTKRGQDVALRCDPISGHVSLYWYRQALGQGPEFLTYFNYEAQQDKSGLPNDRFSAERPEGSISTLTIQRTEQRDSAMYRCASSRIVGTDTQYFGPGTRLTVL.

The chain couples TRBV9 to TRBJ1-4; D remains ambiguous. This CDR3 spans 17 amino acids. The V and J ends lost 5 bases and 3 bases respectively, with 20 bases between them. The germline V gene encodes CDR1 SGDLS and CDR2 YYNGEE. In nucleotides, the CDR3 is TGTGCCAGCAGGAACCCCTCGGGCGGAGGATCTAATGAAAAACTGTTTTTT. It codes for CASRNPSGGGSNEKLFF.

This clone was observed a single time. CDR3 sequence: CASSFTGTGRYEQYF. The CDR3 DNA sequence: TGTGCCAGCAGCTTTACCGGGACAGGGAGGTACGAGCAGTACTTC. This chain connects TRBV7-7 to TRBJ2-7; 9 bases are shared with TRBD1. The CDR3 contains 15 residues. Trimming at V came to 3 bases and at J to 4 bases, leaving 7 bases not matched to a gene. Germline lookup yields CDR1 SSHAT and CDR2 FNYEAQ (reference sequence). The full variable domain, in which reference TRBV7-7 and TRBJ2-7 provide the parts outside the CDR3, is GAGVSQSPRYKVTKRGQDVTLRCDPISSHATLYWYQQALGQGPEFLTYFNYEAQPDKSGLPSDRFSAERPEGSISTLTIQRTEQRDSAMYRCASSFTGTGRYEQYFGPGTRLTVT.

This chain joins TRBV11-3 and TRBJ2-3, with no clear D. V dropped 2 bases and J dropped 4 bases, with 16 bases sitting between them. CDR3 length equals 16 residues. Germline lookup yields CDR1 SGHNT and CDR2 YENEEA. CDR3 sequence reads: CASSLYGFSLADTQYF. The CDR3 DNA sequence: TGTGCCAGCAGCTTATACGGTTTCAGCTTGGCAGATACGCAGTATTTT.

This rearrangement joins TRBV18 to TRBJ1-2; 10 positions agree with TRBD1. The CDR3 consists of 16 residues. Germline values: CDR1 KGHSH, CDR2 LQKENI. Germline trimming cut 5 bases from V and 4 bases from J; bases unmatched to any gene: 10. The CDR3 bases are TGTGCCAGCTCAGAAAAAACCGGGACAGGGGCCTATGGCTACACCTTC. It translates to CASSEKTGTGAYGYTF.

The chain is built from TRBV19 and TRBJ2-3, with D maybe TRBD2 (6 bases). In germline, CDR1 is LNHDA, CDR2 SQIVND (reference sequence). V shed 7 bases and J shed 4 bases, with 12 bases lying between them. This CDR3 contains 13 residues. This chain's CDR3 is CASKAGSPDTQYF. CDR3 bases: TGTGCCAGTAAAGCCGGGAGCCCAGATACGCAGTATTTT.

Here the CDR3 reads CAWARGYNEQFF. The CDR3 DNA reads as TGTGCCTGGGCCAGGGGATACAATGAGCAGTTCTTC. The V gene is TRBV30, the J gene TRBJ2-1, with D perhaps matching TRBD1 (6 bases). CDR1 and CDR2 from the germline V gene are GTSNPN and SVGIG (reference sequence). The CDR3 runs 12 residues. The V end was cut by 5 bases, the J end by 4 bases, with 9 bases between.

The rearrangement uses TRBV6-8 and TRBJ1-2; D gene uncertain. V dropped 0 bases and J dropped 2 bases, with 7 bases sitting between them. Germline CDR1 MNHGY, CDR2 SAAAGT. The CDR3 contains 14 residues. The CDR3 here is CASSYSKRNYGYTF. The CDR3 region has the DNA TGTGCCAGCAGTTACTCGAAACGGAACTATGGCTACACCTTC.

This clone was seen a single time. V gene TRBV6-8 combines with J gene TRBJ1-2; perhaps TRBD1 as D (6 bases). V was trimmed by 2 bases and J by 6 bases, leaving 13 bases between them. This CDR3 contains 14 residues. CDR1 is MNHGY and CDR2 is SAAAGT in the germline V gene. The CDR3 here is CASSYPAGVDGYTF. In nucleotides, the CDR3 is TGTGCCAGCAGTTACCCGGCAGGGGTTGATGGCTACACCTTC.

The rearrangement uses TRBV6-8 and TRBJ1-1, with D possibly matching TRBD1 (6 bases). V was clipped by 5 bases and J by 2 bases, with 15 bases between them. This CDR3 is 15 amino acids long. Looked up from germline, CDR1 is MNHGY and CDR2 is SAAAGT. CDR3 sequence: CASSVHRAVNTEAFF. The CDR3 DNA reads as TGTGCCAGCAGTGTTCACAGGGCTGTAAACACTGAAGCTTTCTTT.

The genes are TRBV12-2 and TRBJ2-7; TRBD2 is taken as the D call from the table, unchecked against the DNA. TRBV12-2 is marked as a pseudogene. The CDR3 extends over 16 amino acids. The CDR3 DNA sequence: TGTGCAAGTCGCTTCCCAAGTGGGGGAGGGCGAAGCGAGCAGTACGTC. Protein product: CASRFPSGGGRSEQYV.

This clone showed up just a few times. This sequence joins TRBV11-3 and TRBJ2-1; 9 nucleotides agree with TRBD2. With V trimmed by 6 bases and J by 6 bases, 6 bases remained unmatched. The CDR3 contains 14 residues. Germline V gives CDR1 SGHNT, CDR2 YENEEA. The CDR3 reads CASRRSGGSNEQFF. The CDR3 region has the DNA TGTGCCAGCAGAAGGAGCGGGGGGTCCAATGAGCAGTTCTTC.

The chain couples TRBV30 to TRBJ1-1; D unclear. The CDR3 extends over 13 amino acids. V lost 4 bases, J lost 0 bases, and 9 bases lay in between. The germline V gene has CDR1 GTSNPN and CDR2 SVGIG (reference sequence). CDR3 loop: CAWTVDMNTEAFF. In DNA form, the CDR3 reads TGTGCCTGGACGGTAGACATGAACACTGAAGCTTTCTTT.

CDR3 bases: TGTGCCAGCAGCTTCGAAAGCGGCCAGAGCACTGAAGCTTTCTTT. Translating it yields CASSFESGQSTEAFF. The V call is TRBV11-3, the J call TRBJ1-1; unclear D gene. There are 15 residues in the CDR3. CDR1 and CDR2 (germline): SGHNT, YENEEA. Deletions cut 3 bases from V and 4 bases from J, with 15 bases between.

The gene calls are TRBV18 and TRBJ1-1; TRBD1 matches 8 bases. The CDR3 is made up of 15 amino acids. The junction had 5 bases not matched to a gene; V was cut back by 3 bases and J by 2 bases. Germline CDR1 and CDR2: KGHSH and LQKENI. CDR3 nucleotides: TGTGCCAGCTCACCGATAGGACAGGGCAACACTGAAGCTTTCTTT. The encoded protein is CASSPIGQGNTEAFF.

Notes on this clone: The junction shows a germline mismatch at one end, possibly a read error. The rearrangement joins TRBV29-1 to TRBJ1-5; D remains ambiguous. This CDR3 contains 12 residues. CDR1 and CDR2 from the germline V gene are SQVTM and ANQGSEA. The CDR3 DNA reads TGCAGCGCGGGGAGCCTCAATCAGCTCCAGCATTTT. Protein sequence: CSAGSLNQLQHF.

The chain links TRBV6-8 to TRBJ1-1; D gene ambiguous. The V gene lost 2 bases and the J gene lost 1 base, with 5 bases spanning the gap. The CDR3 contains 13 residues. CDR1 and CDR2 from the germline V gene are MNHGY and SAAAGT. DNA of the CDR3: TGTGCCAGCAGTTACCCTCAGAACACTGAAGCTTTCTTT. Its translation: CASSYPQNTEAFF.

This sequence joins TRBV30 and TRBJ2-7; 10 nucleotides line up with TRBD1. The junction had 6 bases not matched to a gene; V was cut back by 0 bases and J by 7 bases. CDR3 length: 14 residues. In germline, CDR1 is GTSNPN, CDR2 SVGIG (reference sequence). CDR3 amino acids: CAWSVTGGAGEQYV. The CDR3 coding sequence is TGTGCCTGGAGTGTGACAGGGGGCGCGGGGGAGCAGTACGTC.